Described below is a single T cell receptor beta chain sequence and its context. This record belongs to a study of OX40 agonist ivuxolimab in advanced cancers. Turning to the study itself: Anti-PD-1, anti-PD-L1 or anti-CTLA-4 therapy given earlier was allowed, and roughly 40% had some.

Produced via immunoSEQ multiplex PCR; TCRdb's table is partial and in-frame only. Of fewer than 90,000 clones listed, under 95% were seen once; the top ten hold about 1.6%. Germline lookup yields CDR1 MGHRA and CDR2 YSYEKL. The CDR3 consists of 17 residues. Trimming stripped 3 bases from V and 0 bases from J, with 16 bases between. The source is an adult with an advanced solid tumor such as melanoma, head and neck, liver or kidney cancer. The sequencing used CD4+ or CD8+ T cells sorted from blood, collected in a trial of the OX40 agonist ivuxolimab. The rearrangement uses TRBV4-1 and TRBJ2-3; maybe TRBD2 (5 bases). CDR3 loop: CASSHRQGSLSTDTQYF. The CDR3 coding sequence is TGCGCCAGCAGCCATCGACAAGGGAGTCTTAGCACAGATACGCAGTATTTT.